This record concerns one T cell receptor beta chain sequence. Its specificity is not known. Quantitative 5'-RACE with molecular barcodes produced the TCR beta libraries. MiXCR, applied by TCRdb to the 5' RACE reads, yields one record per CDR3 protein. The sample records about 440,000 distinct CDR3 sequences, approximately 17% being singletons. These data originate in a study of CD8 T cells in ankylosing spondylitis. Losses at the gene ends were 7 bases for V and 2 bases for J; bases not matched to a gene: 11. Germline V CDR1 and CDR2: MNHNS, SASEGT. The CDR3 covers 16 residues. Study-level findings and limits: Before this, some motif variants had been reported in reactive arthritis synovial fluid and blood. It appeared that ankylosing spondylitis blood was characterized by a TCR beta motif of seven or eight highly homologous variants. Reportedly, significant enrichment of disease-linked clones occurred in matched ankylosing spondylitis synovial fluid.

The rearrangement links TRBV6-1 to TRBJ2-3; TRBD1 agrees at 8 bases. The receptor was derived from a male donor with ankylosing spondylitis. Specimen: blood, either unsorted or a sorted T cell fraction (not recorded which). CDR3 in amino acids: CASTIRTGIFTDTQYF. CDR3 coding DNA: TGTGCCAGCACCATCCGGACAGGGATTTTCACAGATACGCAGTATTTT.